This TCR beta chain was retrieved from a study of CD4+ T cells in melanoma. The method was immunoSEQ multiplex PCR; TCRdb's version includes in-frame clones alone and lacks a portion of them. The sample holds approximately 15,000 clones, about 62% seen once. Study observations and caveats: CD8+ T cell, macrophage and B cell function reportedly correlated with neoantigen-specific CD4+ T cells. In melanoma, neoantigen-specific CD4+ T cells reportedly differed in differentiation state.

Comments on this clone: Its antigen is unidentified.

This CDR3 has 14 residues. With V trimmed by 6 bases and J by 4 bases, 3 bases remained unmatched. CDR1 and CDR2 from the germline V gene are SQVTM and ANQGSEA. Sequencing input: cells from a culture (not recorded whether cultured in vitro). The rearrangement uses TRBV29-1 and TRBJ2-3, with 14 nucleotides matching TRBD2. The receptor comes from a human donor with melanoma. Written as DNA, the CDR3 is TGCAGCGTCCCGACTAGCGGGGGGGCAGATACGCAGTATTTT. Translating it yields CSVPTSGGADTQYF.